This T cell receptor beta chain appears in the sequencing data of a study of blood T cell repertoires in COVID-19. Study as a whole: The study drew acute and convalescent COVID-19 samples from the United States, Italy and Spain.

Only in-frame clones appear in the TCRdb table, and some are missing; sequencing was by immunoSEQ multiplex PCR. Of around 30,000 clones listed, about 92% are singletons. Sequencing input: peripheral blood. The sequence derives from a male donor with active COVID-19.

The CDR3 protein is CASSSQRGYNEQFF. DNA for the CDR3: TGTGCCAGCAGCTCCCAGCGGGGCTACAATGAGCAGTTCTTC. The chain carries TRBV7-2 and TRBJ2-1; 7 bases align to TRBD2. CDR3 length: 14 amino acids. Trimming removed 4 bases from V and 3 bases from J; junction bases left unmatched: 3. Germline assignment: CDR1 SGHTA and CDR2 FQGNSA. The full variable domain, in which reference TRBV7-2 and TRBJ2-1 provide the parts outside the CDR3, is GAGVSQSPSNKVTEKGKDVELRCDPISGHTALYWYRQSLGQGLEFLIYFQGNSAPDKSGLPSDRFSAERTGGSVSTLTIQRTQQEDSAVYLCASSSQRGYNEQFFGPGTRLTVL.